This T cell receptor beta chain appears in the sequencing data of a study of shared clonotypes between healthy human individuals. Across the study: For every donor, three CD4 naive, three CD4 memory, two CD8 naive and one CD8 memory plates were used.

Study-wide results and limits: The sharing of roughly 5% of naive CD4 clonotypes was seen across several donors. Larger estimated richness was generally seen in naive subsets than in memory subsets.

Per sorted-subset replicate PCR, input was 200 to 250 ng DNA, representing tens of thousands of T cell genomes. The assay was immunoSEQ multiplex PCR, and TCRdb's table has in-frame clones only and misses some. The sample has about 1.5 million clones; around 98% are singletons. Worth noting for this clone: Its antigen is unknown.

Material: naive CD4+ T cells sorted from blood. Documented subset: CD45RA+ positively selected. This TCR came from a man under 40 in good health.

The CDR3 here is CASSRLQGSGFGKLFF. The CDR3 DNA sequence: TGTGCCAGCAGCAGATTACAGGGCTCAGGGTTTGGAAAACTGTTTTTT. J is TRBJ1-4 and V is TRBV5-6, with a possible D match to TRBD1 (6 bases). Germline V gene data show CDR1 as SGHDT and CDR2 as YYEEEE. Trimming took 4 bases from V and 10 from J, leaving 23 bases between them. The CDR3 consists of 16 residues.